The source of this TCR beta chain is a study of T-cell memory formation after mild COVID-19. Study-wide findings and caveats: CD4+ contracting clones were mainly CM and EM; CD8+ ones, EMRA. Detection of some responders pre-infection suggested pre-existing cross-reactive memory T cells participated. There was a balanced CD4/CD8 profile in clones contracting day 15 to 85, and later expanders leaned CD4+.

As for this clonotype: The target antigen is unknown.

Each CDR3 protein gets one entry after TCRdb re-called the 5' RACE reads with MiXCR. There are about 160,000 distinct CDR3 sequences in the sample; roughly a third occur only once, and 9.5% to 15% lies in the top ten. Losses at the gene ends were 4 bases for V and 6 bases for J; bases not matched to a gene: 6. CDR1 and CDR2 (germline): LGHDT, YNNKEL (reference sequence). The CDR3 is 15 residues long. This sequence joins TRBV3-1 and TRBJ2-7; 13 bases are a match to TRBD2. The source material was PBMCs or a T cell subset sorted from them (not recorded which). The source is an adult woman who had mild COVID-19 (a few samples of this study predate the infection). Cell type and time point are not known. The CDR3 region has the DNA TGTGCCAGCAGCCGAACTAGCGGGGGGGCCTCCGAGCAGTACTTC. Translation gives CASSRTSGGASEQYF.